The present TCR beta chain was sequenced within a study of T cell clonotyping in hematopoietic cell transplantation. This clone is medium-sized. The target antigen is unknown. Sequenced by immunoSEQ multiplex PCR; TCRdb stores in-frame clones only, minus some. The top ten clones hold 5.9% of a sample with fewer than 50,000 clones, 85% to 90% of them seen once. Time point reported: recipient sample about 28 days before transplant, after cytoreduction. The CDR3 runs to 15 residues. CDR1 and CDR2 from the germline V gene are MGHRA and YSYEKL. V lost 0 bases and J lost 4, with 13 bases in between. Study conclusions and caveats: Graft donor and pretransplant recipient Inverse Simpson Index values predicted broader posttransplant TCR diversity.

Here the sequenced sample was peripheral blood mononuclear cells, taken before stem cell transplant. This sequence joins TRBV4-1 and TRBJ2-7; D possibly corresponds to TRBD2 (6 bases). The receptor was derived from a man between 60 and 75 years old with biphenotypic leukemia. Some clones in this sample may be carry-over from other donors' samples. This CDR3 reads CASSQEGGSWYEQYF. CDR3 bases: TGCGCCAGCAGCCAAGAGGGGGGATCTTGGTACGAGCAGTACTTC.